The rows below give T cell receptor beta chains drawn from one sample of a study of OX40 agonist ivuxolimab in advanced cancers. The protocol was immunoSEQ multiplex PCR, while the TCRdb copy is restricted to in-frame clones and leaves out a portion. The sample gives approximately 40,000 clones, 80% of which show up once; about 10% is in the top ten. The sequenced sample was CD4+ or CD8+ T cells sorted from blood, obtained in a trial of the OX40 agonist ivuxolimab. These receptor sequences come from an adult with an advanced solid tumor such as melanoma, head and neck, liver or kidney cancer. CDR3s include the opening cysteine and the closing phenylalanine or tryptophan. Each record gives: J gene, V gene, D gene, clone size, CDR3 DNA, CDR3 protein. The D gene is left open where the match is weak. Clone size appears in some rows only: once, few, many, or a class for an expanded clone.

J gene: TRBJ1-4
V gene: TRBV9
D gene: -
clone size: -
CDR3 DNA: TGTGCCAGCAGCGTAGCATGGGGCACTAATGAAAAACTGTTTTTT
CDR3 protein: CASSVAWGTNEKLFF

J gene: TRBJ2-1
V gene: TRBV7-8
D gene: TRBD1
clone size: few
CDR3 DNA: TGTGCCAGCAGCTCCCCTTTGGGACAGCTATACAATGAGCAGTTCTTC
CDR3 protein: CASSSPLGQLYNEQFF

J gene: TRBJ1-6
V gene: TRBV11-2
D gene: -
clone size: -
CDR3 DNA: TGTGCCAGCAGCTTAGGGACACTCGATAATTCACCCCTCCACTTT
CDR3 protein: CASSLGTLDNSPLHF

J gene: TRBJ2-5
V gene: TRBV2
D gene: -
clone size: once
CDR3 DNA: TGTGCCAGCAGTTTCCGGACACAGGCCTGGGGGGAGACCCAGTACTTC
CDR3 protein: CASSFRTQAWGETQYF

J gene: TRBJ1-1
V gene: TRBV7-6
D gene: TRBD1
clone size: -
CDR3 DNA: TGTGCCAGCAGCTTAGACAGGGGTAACACTGAAGCTTTCTTT
CDR3 protein: CASSLDRGNTEAFF

J gene: TRBJ2-1
V gene: TRBV5-4
D gene: -
clone size: -
CDR3 DNA: TGTGCCAGCAGCTATCGACTAGCGGCAGGGGGCGATGAGCAGTTCTTC
CDR3 protein: CASSYRLAAGGDEQFF

J gene: TRBJ1-1
V gene: TRBV7-2
D gene: -
clone size: -
CDR3 DNA: TGTGCCAGCAGCTTAGGTATGGGAGGCACTGAAGCTTTCTTT
CDR3 protein: CASSLGMGGTEAFF

J gene: TRBJ2-5
V gene: TRBV29-1
D gene: TRBD2
clone size: -
CDR3 DNA: TGCAGCGCTACGGGCCGGGAGGGCCTAGAGACCCAGTACTTC
CDR3 protein: CSATGREGLETQYF

J gene: TRBJ2-6
V gene: TRBV30
D gene: -
clone size: -
CDR3 DNA: TGTGCCTGGAATCGGGACGGCGGCTCTGGGGCCAACGTCCTGACTTTC
CDR3 protein: CAWNRDGGSGANVLTF

J gene: TRBJ2-7
V gene: TRBV10-3
D gene: -
clone size: -
CDR3 DNA: TGTGCCAGCAGTGAAGATCCTAGCCGTTCCTACGAGCAGTACTTC
CDR3 protein: CASSEDPSRSYEQYF

J gene: TRBJ2-2
V gene: TRBV6-1
D gene: -
clone size: few
CDR3 DNA: TGTGCCAGCAGTTTCGGAGCCGGTGACGGGGAGCTGTTTTTT
CDR3 protein: CASSFGAGDGELFF

J gene: TRBJ1-1
V gene: TRBV28
D gene: -
clone size: -
CDR3 DNA: TGTGCCAGCAGCATTTGGGGGGCTAGCACTGAAGCTTTCTTT
CDR3 protein: CASSIWGASTEAFF

J gene: TRBJ1-1
V gene: TRBV19
D gene: TRBD1
clone size: once
CDR3 DNA: TGTGCCAGTGGCTCCGGGACAGGGGAGAAAAACACTGAAGCTTTCTTT
CDR3 protein: CASGSGTGEKNTEAFF

J gene: TRBJ1-1
V gene: TRBV6-5
D gene: TRBD1
clone size: -
CDR3 DNA: TGTGCCAGCAAAAACAGGGGGGGAATGTTATTT
CDR3 protein: CASKNRGGMLF